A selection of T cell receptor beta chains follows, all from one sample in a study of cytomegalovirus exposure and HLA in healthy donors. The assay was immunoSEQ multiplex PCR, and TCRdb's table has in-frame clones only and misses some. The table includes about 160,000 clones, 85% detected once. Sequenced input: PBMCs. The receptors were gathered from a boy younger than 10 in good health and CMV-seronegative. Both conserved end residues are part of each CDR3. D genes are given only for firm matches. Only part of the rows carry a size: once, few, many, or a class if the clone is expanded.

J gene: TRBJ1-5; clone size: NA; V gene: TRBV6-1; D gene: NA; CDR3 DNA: TGTGCCAGCAGTGAATCCTTTTACGGGAATAGCAATCAGCCCCAGCATTTT; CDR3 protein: CASSESFYGNSNQPQHF
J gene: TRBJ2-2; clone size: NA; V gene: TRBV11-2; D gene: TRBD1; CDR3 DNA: TGTGCCAGCAGCCTCCGGCGAACAGGGGGCTTGGGCGGGGAGCTGTTTTTT; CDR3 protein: CASSLRRTGGLGGELFF
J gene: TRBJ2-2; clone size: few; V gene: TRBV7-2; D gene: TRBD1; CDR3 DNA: TGTGCCAGCAGCCCCGGAGGGACAGGGGCCACCGGGGAGCTGTTTTTT; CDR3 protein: CASSPGGTGATGELFF
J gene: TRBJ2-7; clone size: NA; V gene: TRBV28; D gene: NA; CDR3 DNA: TGTGCCAGTCGGAGGGGGCCCCTCCTGGAACAGTACTTC; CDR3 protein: CASRRGPLLEQYF
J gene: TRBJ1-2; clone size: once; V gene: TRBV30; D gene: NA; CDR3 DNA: TGTGCCTGGAACCGGGGGAGGGACTATGGCCACACCTTC; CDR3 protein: CAWNRGRDYGHTF
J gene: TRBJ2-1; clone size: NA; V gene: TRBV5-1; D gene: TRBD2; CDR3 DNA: TGCGCCAGCAGCTCGGGACTAGCGGGGGCGCACAATGAGCAGTTCTTC; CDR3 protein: CASSSGLAGAHNEQFF
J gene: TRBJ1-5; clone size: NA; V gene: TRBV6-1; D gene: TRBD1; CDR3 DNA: TGTGCCAGCAGTGAAGCAGGGGGCGATTATCAGCCCCAGCATTTT; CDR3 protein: CASSEAGGDYQPQHF
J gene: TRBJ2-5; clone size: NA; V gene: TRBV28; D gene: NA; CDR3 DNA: TGTGCCAGCACCTTGGGGGGATTTCAAGAGACCCAGTACTTC; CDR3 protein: CASTLGGFQETQYF
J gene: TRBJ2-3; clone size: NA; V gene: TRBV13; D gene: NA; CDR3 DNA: TGTGCCAGCAGCCTCAGGGGAGCGGGGAACACAGATACGCAGTATTTT; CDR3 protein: CASSLRGAGNTDTQYF
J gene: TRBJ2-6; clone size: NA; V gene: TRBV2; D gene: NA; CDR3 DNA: TGTGCCAGCAACTCCGGGGCCAACGTCCTGACTTTC; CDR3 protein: CASNSGANVLTF
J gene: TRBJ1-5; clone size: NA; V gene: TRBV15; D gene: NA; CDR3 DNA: TGTGCCACCAGCAGAGAGGTTAGGCGAGCGCCTTTGTATCAGCCCCAGCATTTT; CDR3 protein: CATSREVRRAPLYQPQHF
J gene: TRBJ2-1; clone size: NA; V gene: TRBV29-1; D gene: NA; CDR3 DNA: TGCAGCGTTGAATTGGGCGCTGGAGAGCAGTTCTTC; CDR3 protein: CSVELGAGEQFF
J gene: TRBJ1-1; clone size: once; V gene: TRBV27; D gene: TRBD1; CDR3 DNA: TGTGCCAGCAGTTCTAGGACAGGGGGCACTGAAGCTTTCTTT; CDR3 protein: CASSSRTGGTEAFF
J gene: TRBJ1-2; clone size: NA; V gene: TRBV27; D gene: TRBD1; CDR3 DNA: TGTGCCAGCAGCCCCGGGACAGTGGGTGGCTACACCTTC; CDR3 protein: CASSPGTVGGYTF
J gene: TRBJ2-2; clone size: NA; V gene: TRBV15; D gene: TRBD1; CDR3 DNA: TGTGCCACCAGCACGGACAGGACCACCGGGGAGCTGTTTTTT; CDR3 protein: CATSTDRTTGELFF
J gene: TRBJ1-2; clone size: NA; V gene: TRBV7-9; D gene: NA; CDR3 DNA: TGTGCCAGCAGCGGTGTCGGTGTCAGGTCGACGTCGAACTATGGCTACACCTTC; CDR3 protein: CASSGVGVRSTSNYGYTF